The 18 T cell receptor beta chains below were found in one sample sequenced in a study of cytomegalovirus exposure and HLA in healthy donors. This PCR relied on a set of 60 Vbeta primers and 13 Jbeta primers. Some clones are missing from TCRdb's copy, which holds only in-frame ones; the method was immunoSEQ multiplex PCR. Seen here are 150,000 to 200,000 clones, about 13% observed once, and the top ten hold less than 8.5%. Material: PBMCs. The receptor source for this set is a man in his forties or fifties in good health and CMV-seropositive.

The CDR3 protein is CASRQGAEGYTF. CDR3 nucleotide sequence: TGTGCCAGTCGACAGGGGGCGGAAGGCTACACCTTC. V and J are TRBV27 and TRBJ1-2; the match to TRBD1 covers 10 bases. Trimming took 9 bases from V and 8 from J; bases not matched to a gene: 6. CDR3 length: 12 amino acids. Looked up from germline, CDR1 is MNHEY and CDR2 is SMNVEV (reference sequence).

The chain joins TRBV5-6 to TRBJ1-3, with 8 bases matching TRBD1. The germline V gene encodes CDR1 SGHDT and CDR2 YYEEEE. The V and J ends lost 2 bases and 0 bases, in that order; junction bases with no gene match: 7. The CDR3 sequence is 17 residues long. This CDR3 is CASSFWTGIISGNTIYF. The DNA for the CDR3 is TGTGCCAGCAGCTTCTGGACAGGGATTATCTCTGGAAACACCATATATTTT.

The gene calls are TRBV19 and TRBJ2-1; 8 nucleotides align to TRBD1. The CDR3 is 14 amino acids. The V gene end was trimmed by 4 bases and the J gene end by 6 bases; junction bases not matched to a gene: 5. Per the germline V gene, CDR1 is LNHDA and CDR2 is SQIVND (reference sequence). The CDR3 coding sequence is TGTGCCAGTAGTAGGCAGGGGGCTTTCAATGAGCAGTTCTTC. Protein product: CASSRQGAFNEQFF.

This clone appeared a few times. The genes are TRBV10-1 and TRBJ1-5; D not certain. V lost 6 bases to trimming and J lost 0 bases, with 12 bases between them. The germline CDR1 and CDR2 sequences are WNHNN and SYGVQD (reference sequence). This CDR3 has 15 amino acids. CDR3 protein: CASRFFPHSNQPQHF. The CDR3 coding sequence is TGCGCCAGCAGGTTTTTTCCACATAGCAATCAGCCCCAGCATTTT.

V usage is TRBV15 and J usage is TRBJ1-5; D is ambiguous. V lost 3 bases and J lost 1, with 13 bases in between. This CDR3 is 16 amino acids long. Germline V gene sequence: CDR1 LNHNV, CDR2 YYDKDF (reference sequence). In nucleotides, the CDR3 is TGTGCCACCAGCAGTACCCCGTCCGGGAGCAATCAGCCCCAGCATTTT. Its protein is CATSSTPSGSNQPQHF.

The chain couples TRBV7-2 to TRBJ1-5; D is possibly TRBD1 (5 bases). Germline V gene sequence: CDR1 SGHTA, CDR2 FQGNSA. The CDR3 runs 15 residues. V lost 0 bases and J 1 base, leaving 7 bases between the germline ends. CDR3: CASSLAQGSNQPQHF. DNA for the CDR3: TGTGCCAGCAGCTTAGCGCAGGGAAGCAATCAGCCCCAGCATTTT.

The rearrangement uses TRBV19 and TRBJ1-4; 10 bases align to TRBD1. The V and J ends lost 3 bases and 7 bases, in that order; junction bases with no gene match: 5. The CDR3 consists of 15 residues. CDR1 is LNHDA and CDR2 is SQIVND in the germline V gene (reference sequence). The CDR3 loop is CASSMDRGKGEKLFF. The CDR3 nucleotides are TGTGCCAGTAGTATGGACAGGGGGAAGGGTGAAAAACTGTTTTTT.

This clone was observed a handful of times. The gene calls are TRBV11-2 and TRBJ2-7, with a weak D call TRBD2 (6 bases). CDR3 size: 16 residues. The V and J ends lost 3 bases and 2 bases respectively, with 17 bases between them. CDR1 and CDR2 (germline): SGHAT, FQNNGV. CDR3: CASSFAPGLATYEQYF. The CDR3 nucleotides read TGTGCCAGCAGCTTCGCGCCGGGACTTGCGACCTACGAGCAGTACTTC.

The chain joins TRBV18 to TRBJ2-2, with D perhaps TRBD1 (6 bases). Germline V CDR1 and CDR2: KGHSH, LQKENI. Deletions cut 3 bases from V and 6 bases from J, with 11 bases between. The CDR3 length is 14 residues. The CDR3 spells CASSPTGISGELFF. The CDR3 coding sequence is TGTGCCAGCTCACCCACAGGGATTTCCGGGGAGCTGTTTTTT.

The V gene is TRBV6-5, the J gene TRBJ2-1; 8 bases agree with TRBD2. The CDR3 consists of 16 residues. V gave up 1 base and J gave up 4 bases; unmatched junction bases: 6. Germline V gene sequence: CDR1 MNHEY, CDR2 SVGAGI. The CDR3 DNA is TGTGCCAGCAGTTACTTCGGCGGGGGGCCTTACAATGAGCAGTTCTTC. Translated: CASSYFGGGPYNEQFF.

This clone showed up just a few times. The gene calls are TRBV6-5 and TRBJ2-1, with TRBD2 matching over 11 bases. Germline V gene lookup returns CDR1 MNHEY and CDR2 SVGAGI. V lost 6 bases to trimming and J lost 5 bases; unmatched junction nucleotides: 6. This CDR3 has 15 residues. CDR3 DNA sequence: TGTGCCAGCAGCCTAGCGGGGGGCGGGAACAATGAGCAGTTCTTC. It translates to CASSLAGGGNNEQFF.

This clone turned up a few times. CDR3 sequence: CASSPGGGLHNSPLHF. The CDR3 DNA reads as TGTGCCAGCAGTCCCGGGGGGGGGCTGCATAATTCACCCCTCCACTTT. The chain is built from TRBV27 and TRBJ1-6, with TRBD1 as a possible D gene (6 bases). This CDR3 is 16 amino acids long. Trimming stripped 5 bases from V and 5 bases from J, with 16 bases between. Per germline, CDR1 MNHEY and CDR2 SMNVEV (reference sequence).

This clone turned up a few times. The chain has TRBV11-2 and TRBJ2-6; 10 positions agree with TRBD2. Germline CDR1 SGHAT, CDR2 FQNNGV. J lost 2 bases, V lost 8 bases, and 3 bases had no gene match. The CDR3 has 15 residues. CDR3 in DNA: TGTGCCAGCTTCGGGACTAGCGCTGGGGCCAACGTCCTGACTTTC. As protein: CASFGTSAGANVLTF.

This clone was counted only a few times. The chain recombines TRBV2 with TRBJ2-2; weak D call: TRBD1 (5 bases). Deletions cut 5 bases from V and 4 bases from J, with 14 bases between. Germline assignment: CDR1 SNHLY and CDR2 FYNNEI. The CDR3 runs to 15 residues. The CDR3 nucleotides read TGTGCCAGCAGTACCTTGGGCAGGGCCACCGGGGAGCTGTTTTTT. Its translation is CASSTLGRATGELFF.

This clone was observed a few times. The chain uses TRBV27 and TRBJ1-2; TRBD1 agrees at 11 bases. Trimming removed 2 bases from V and 4 bases from J; junction bases left unmatched: 0. This CDR3 comprises 14 residues. Per germline, CDR1 MNHEY and CDR2 SMNVEV (reference sequence). The CDR3 is CASSLGQGAYGYTF. CDR3 DNA: TGTGCCAGCAGTTTAGGACAGGGGGCCTATGGCTACACCTTC.

This clone was counted only a few times. This chain joins TRBV6-5 and TRBJ2-5; TRBD2 aligns across 12 bases. CDR1 MNHEY and CDR2 SVGAGI come from the germline V gene. This CDR3 comprises 15 residues. Trimming cost V 6 bases and J 2 bases; bases outside gene matches: 4. For the CDR3, the DNA is TGTGCCAGCAGCCTTACTAGCGGGGGGCAAGAGACCCAGTACTTC. Its translation is CASSLTSGGQETQYF.

The chain recombines TRBV7-6 with TRBJ2-4; TRBD2 agrees at 7 bases. The CDR3 is 16 amino acids. Looked up from germline, CDR1 is SGHVS and CDR2 is FNYEAQ. V dropped 1 base and J dropped 3; count of bases not matched to a gene: 6. CDR3: CASSLDRTGGKNIQYF. CDR3 in DNA: TGTGCCAGCAGCTTAGACCGCACGGGGGGCAAAAACATTCAGTACTTC. Together with reference TRBV7-6 and TRBJ2-4, the CDR3 gives the full variable domain: GAGVSQSPRYKVTKRGQDVALRCDPISGHVSLYWYRQALGQGPEFLTYFNYEAQQDKSGLPNDRFSAERPEGSISTLTIQRTEQRDSAMYRCASSLDRTGGKNIQYFGAGTRLSVL.

The sample holds a few counts of this clone. The chain combines TRBV4-3 with TRBJ1-1; D is uncertain. Trimming removed 4 bases at V and 4 bases at J, with 16 bases between. Germline V gene data show CDR1 as LGHNA and CDR2 as YSLEER. The CDR3 runs to 15 residues. CDR3 region: CASSLEGRVGTEAFF. The CDR3 DNA sequence: TGCGCCAGCAGCCTAGAAGGGAGAGTTGGCACTGAAGCTTTCTTT.